This T cell receptor (beta chain) appears in the sequencing data of a study of early stage breast cancer tumors. The overall study: About 70% of the 16 invasive tumors were ER+, PR+ and HER2-.

Points from the study as a whole: Tumor and normal breast were distinguished via blood comparison in 14 of 16 patients. Tumors had approximately 2.5-fold higher T cell density than normal breast.

Trimming shortened V by 0 bases and J by 5 bases, and 7 bases separated the two germline ends. Germline lookup yields CDR1 SGDLS and CDR2 YYNGEE. This CDR3 has 13 residues. Each sample had two DNA replicates, about 0.47 ug blood or approximately 1.5 ug tissue. TCRdb's copy holds only in-frame clones and misses some; the assay was immunoSEQ multiplex PCR. Altogether tens of thousands of clones are present, around four fifths being singletons, with the ten largest covering approximately 3.7%. This clone was counted between two and nine times. What it recognizes is unknown. V usage is TRBV9 and J usage is TRBJ2-3; D call uncertain. Input material: blood. The sequence was collected from a person in their sixties with breast cancer. For the CDR3, the DNA is TGTGCCAGCAGCGTAGAGCCGCGAGATACGCAGTATTTT. Residues: CASSVEPRDTQYF.